This T cell receptor (beta chain) was observed in a study of STAT5B mutations in CD4+ large granular lymphocyte leukemia. Study-level information: The CDR3 'QG' motif was associated with a particular HLA allele among healthy donors.

Clones were read by immunoSEQ multiplex PCR, and TCRdb kept only the in-frame ones, dropping some. The table includes tens of thousands of clones, 85% detected once. Sequencing input: CD4+ T cells from blood buffy coats. This TCR was recovered from a human donor in good health.

DNA of the CDR3: TGTGCCAGCCCTATAGCGGGAGGGCCCCGGAGCTCCTACAATGAGCAGTTCTTC. As protein: CASPIAGGPRSSYNEQFF. The chain has TRBV4-2 and TRBJ2-1, with 11 bases matching TRBD2. Germline lookup yields CDR1 LGHNA and CDR2 YNFKEQ. Trimming cost V 8 bases and J 0 bases; bases outside gene matches: 12. CDR3 length: 18 residues.